This T cell receptor beta chain was sequenced during a study of tumor-infiltrating lymphocytes in localized non-small cell lung cancer (dated by TCRdb to the early 2020s). Notes on the research overall: Patients whose samples were collected after neoadjuvant chemotherapy, as well as both smokers and never-smokers and several histologies, were included in the cohort. From each patient came resected tumor tissue plus uninvolved lung tissue from that same patient, and the uninvolved lung tissue was described as non-adjacent to the tumor. Flow cytometry, multiplex immunofluorescence, RNA-seq, exome sequencing and proteomics were applied to the same patients as TCR sequencing, which was one of several integrated assays. In total, the ICON cohort consisted of fewer than 180 surgical patients with localized non-small cell lung cancer who had their tumors resected. For under 60 patients, immunoSEQ T-cell fraction was compared between paired tumor and uninvolved lung.

Enrollment in ICON was initiated in early 2016, and the last patient was enrolled in September 2018. A subcohort of around 76 patients provided fresh tumor and matched uninvolved tissue for in-depth immune analyses, with TCR sequencing among those analyses. No cell sorting was done, and TCR sequencing was instead run on DNA isolated from bulk tissue. The T-cell fraction in tumor and uninvolved lung tissue was provided by TCR sequencing with the immunoSEQ assay. The authors processed their data as follows. For survival analysis, patients were divided into high (upper tertile) and low (lower two tertiles) T-cell fraction groups, which were compared by log-rank test. Paired tumor versus uninvolved lung differences in T-cell fraction were tested with a signed-rank test. What TCRdb holds here is the immuneACCESS table cut down to in-frame rearrangements. Part of the clones is not present; checked against another copy, under half of the missing clones reflect an unresolved V gene, and the others are unexplained. V, J and clone size derive from that table, while D and trimming were established from the DNA sequence. Here the sample has 20,000 to 30,000 clones; roughly 66% occur a single time. Of the sample, 5.5% to 7.5% falls within the top ten clones.

The cysteine opens and the phenylalanine closes a CDR3 of 13 amino acids. Only the CDR3 DNA stays, 39 bases, in frame from base 1. The germline V gene provides CDR1 SGHRS and CDR2 YFSETQ. V is shortened by 4 bases, J by 0 bases, and the region joining them spans 7 bases. Details on this clone: Which antigen it targets is not known. It has no much larger one-base neighbor in the sample; base qualities were not kept.

Paper-wide results and their limitations: Consistent with immunofluorescence CD3 counts, TCRbeta sequencing supported greater T cell infiltration in tumors than in uninvolved lung tissue. The TCR-derived T-cell fraction showed no difference between the flow cytometry-defined immunotypes IM1 (good prognosis) and IM2 (poor prognosis). Because different assays used different pieces of the same tissue, technical variation could not be distinguished from intratumor heterogeneity. Since assay coverage differed from patient to patient depending on how much tissue was available, TCR sequencing was done for only a subset of the cohort. Tumor T-cell fraction from TCR sequencing was not associated with recurrence-free survival (p = 0.61).

The sample consisted of lung tumor tissue. The clonotype was recovered from a human donor with non-small cell lung cancer. In this chain, TRBV5-1 is recombined with TRBJ1-1, with no reliable assignment of the D segment. Read as DNA, the sequence is TGCGCCAGCAGCCAGGAGCTGAACACTGAAGCTTTCTTT. It codes for CASSQELNTEAFF.